This TCR beta chain was sequenced for a study of blood T cell repertoires in COVID-19. Produced via immunoSEQ multiplex PCR; TCRdb's table is partial and in-frame only. The table has about 94,000 clones, 75% to 90% seen once. This CDR3 contains 13 residues. The V gene lost 3 bases and the J gene lost 2 bases, with 6 bases spanning the gap. Per germline, CDR1 KGHSH and CDR2 LQKENI. Input material: peripheral blood. V and J are TRBV18 and TRBJ2-3, with D uncertain. The sequence came from a woman of 80 years or more with acute or convalescent COVID-19. CDR3 amino acids: CASSPDNTDTQYF. CDR3 DNA: TGTGCCAGCTCACCCGACAACACAGATACGCAGTATTTT.